A selection of T cell receptor beta chains follows, all from one sample in a study of T cell responses to AZD1222 COVID-19 vaccine. Here immunoSEQ multiplex PCR was the method, and the copy in TCRdb shows in-frame clones only, minus some. This sample has more than 250,000 clones, with over 85% found just once. Specimen: peripheral blood, collected on day 0 of AZD1222 vaccination. All receptors come from an adult in good health. Each CDR3 is given with its conserved first and last residue.

TRBV9	TRBJ1-1	CASSPGGKNTEAFF
TRBV7-2	TRBJ1-2	CASPRGAGVYTF
TRBV7-9	TRBJ1-3	CASGPQASGNTIYF
TRBV7-2	TRBJ2-7	CASSQGLAGTYEQYF
TRBV7-9	TRBJ1-1	CASSFEGKAEAFF
TRBV12-5	TRBJ1-5	CASGLVQTGQGNQPQHF
TRBV7-8	TRBJ1-4	CASSFGGVATNEKLFF
TRBV2	TRBJ2-2	CASSEALIWVRVAWRELFF
TRBV6-5	TRBJ2-1	CASSYGDRVYNEQFF
TRBV6-5	TRBJ2-3	CASLASTDTQYF
TRBV7-5	TRBJ1-2	CARSPKDSRANYGYTF